The 9 T cell receptor beta chains below come from one sample, sequenced in a study of T-cell reconstitution after alpha-beta-depleted transplantation in children (dated by TCRdb to about 2016). In the paper's terms, the treatment or condition label means: allogeneic hematopoietic cell transplantation with graft depleted of TCRalphabeta T cells and CD19 B cells. Library construction relied on PCR. TCRdb lists the instrument as Illumina HiSeq 2500. TCR libraries were prepared with molecular barcoding, using unique molecular identifiers to normalize TCRbeta repertoire quantification. The raw public data were reprocessed by TCRdb itself: fastp quality trimming at Q25, MiXCR clonotype calling, in-frame beta chains only. Under each unique CDR3 protein, matching rows form one entry showing the most common genes and DNA. For this sample the table gives 95,000 to 150,000 distinct CDR3 sequences, of which 23% were detected only once. The top ten clonotypes cover roughly a tenth of the sample.

Sequences were derived from PBMCs, mostly from graft donor cells, sampled 180 days after TCRalphabeta/CD19-depleted stem cell transplant. The receptors were gathered from a male patient aged 2 to 9 who had a stem cell transplant for chronic granulomatous disease, so the T cells may come from the graft donor.

This clonotype has just a few counts. This chain uses TRBV12-3 or TRBV12-4 with TRBJ1-5; maybe TRBD1 (6 bases). The length of the CDR3 is 18 residues. Trimming cost V 5 bases and J 0 bases, with 20 bases left between them. The CDR3 DNA reads TGTGCCAGCAGTCTTAGTTCAGACAGGAGGGATAGCAATCAGCCCCAGCATTTT. Amino acids: CASSLSSDRRDSNQPQHF.

The chain links TRBV5-5 to TRBJ2-2; D possibly corresponds to TRBD1 (5 bases). CDR3 length: 16 residues. The germline gives CDR1 SGHKS, CDR2 YYEKEE (reference sequence). V was pared by 0 bases and J by 6 bases, with 15 bases between. CDR3 DNA sequence: TGTGCCAGCAGCTTGGTAGTGACAGTGAGGTCCGGGGAGCTGTTTTTT. Translated, it gives CASSLVVTVRSGELFF. The full variable domain, with the rest looked up from reference TRBV5-5 and TRBJ2-2, is DAGVTQSPTHLIKTRGQQVTLRCSPISGHKSVSWYQQVLGQGPQFIFQYYEKEERGRGNFPDRFSARQFPNYSSELNVNALLLGDSALYLCASSLVVTVRSGELFFGEGSRLTVL.

The rearrangement joins TRBV20-1 to TRBJ2-1; D is perhaps TRBD1 or TRBD2 (5 bases each). The CDR3 runs 17 residues. Germline CDR1 and CDR2: DFQATT and SNEGSKA (reference sequence). Deletions cut 5 bases from V and 0 bases from J, with 20 bases between. CDR3 sequence: CSASPGTLRSSYNEQFF. CDR3 sequence (DNA): TGCAGTGCTTCACCCGGGACCCTGAGGAGCTCCTACAATGAGCAGTTCTTC.

This clonotype appeared many times. This sequence joins TRBV6-2 or TRBV6-3 and TRBJ2-3; TRBD1 or TRBD2 may be the D gene (5 bases each). This CDR3 spans 15 amino acids. Trimming left V 1 base short and J 5 bases short, with 13 bases between. Germline V gene lookup returns CDR1 MNHEY and CDR2 SVGEGT. The CDR3 bases are TGTGCCAGCAGTTACTGGGGGAATTCGAGAGATACGCAGTATTTT. Its translation: CASSYWGNSRDTQYF.

This clonotype showed up many times. J is TRBJ2-7 and V is TRBV5-1; 8 positions match TRBD2. Trimming at V came to 0 bases and at J to 8 bases, leaving 22 bases not matched to a gene. The CDR3 is 19 amino acids. Germline assignment: CDR1 SGHRS and CDR2 YFSETQ. CDR3 sequence: CASSLGALAASLANLQQYF. The CDR3, as DNA: TGCGCCAGCAGCTTGGGGGCACTAGCGGCGTCCTTGGCCAATTTGCAGCAGTACTTC.

This chain joins TRBV10-3 and TRBJ2-1, with D unclear. The CDR3 loop spans 14 amino acids. The V gene lost 4 bases and the J gene lost 0 bases, with 7 bases spanning the gap. Germline-derived CDR1 and CDR2 are ENHRY and SYGVKD. CDR3 residues: CAISVAGSYNEQFF. The CDR3 DNA follows: TGTGCCATCAGTGTGGCAGGCTCCTACAATGAGCAGTTCTTC.

This clonotype was counted many times. V gene TRBV9 combines with J gene TRBJ2-1, with D unclear. Germline CDR1 is SGDLS and CDR2 is YYNGEE. The CDR3 totals 14 residues. Trimming pared 4 bases from V and 8 bases from J, leaving 16 bases between. The CDR3 protein is CASSPMPDGYEQFF. The CDR3, as DNA: TGTGCCAGCAGCCCGATGCCCGACGGTTATGAGCAGTTCTTC.

V and J are TRBV7-2 and TRBJ2-5; maybe TRBD2 (5 bases). The CDR3 is made up of 14 amino acids. Trimming shortened V by 5 bases and J by 5 bases, and 15 bases separated the two germline ends. The germline CDR1 and CDR2 sequences are SGHTA and FQGNSA. The chain's CDR3 is CASSITSSLETQYF. CDR3 DNA: TGTGCCAGCAGCATAACTAGTTCCCTGGAGACCCAGTACTTC. Full variable domain (remainder filled in from reference TRBV7-2 and TRBJ2-5): GAGVSQSPSNKVTEKGKDVELRCDPISGHTALYWYRQSLGQGLEFLIYFQGNSAPDKSGLPSDRFSAERTGGSVSTLTIQRTQQEDSAVYLCASSITSSLETQYFGPGTRLLVL.

This clonotype appeared many times. The gene calls are TRBV7-3 and TRBJ2-1; 9 nucleotides line up with TRBD2. Germline-derived CDR1 and CDR2 are SGHTA and FQGTGA. The CDR3 has 15 amino acids. V lost 5 bases, J lost 7 bases, and 9 bases stayed unmatched. The CDR3 loop reads CASSPGTSLSNEQFF. The CDR3 DNA follows: TGTGCCAGCAGCCCCGGGACTAGCTTATCTAATGAGCAGTTCTTC.